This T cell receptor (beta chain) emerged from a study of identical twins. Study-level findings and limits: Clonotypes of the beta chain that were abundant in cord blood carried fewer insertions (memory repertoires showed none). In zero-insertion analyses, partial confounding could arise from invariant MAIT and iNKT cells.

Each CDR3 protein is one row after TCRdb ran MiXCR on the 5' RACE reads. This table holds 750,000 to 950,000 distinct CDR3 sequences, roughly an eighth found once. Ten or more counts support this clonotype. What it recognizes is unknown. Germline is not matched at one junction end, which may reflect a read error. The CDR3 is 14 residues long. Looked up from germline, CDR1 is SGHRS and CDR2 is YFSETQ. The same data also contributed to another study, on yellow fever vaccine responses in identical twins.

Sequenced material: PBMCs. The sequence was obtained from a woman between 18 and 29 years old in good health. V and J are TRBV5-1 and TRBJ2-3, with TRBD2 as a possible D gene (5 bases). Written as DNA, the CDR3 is TGTGCCAGCAGTTCGACGGGGAGCACAGATACGCAGTATTTT. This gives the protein CASSSTGSTDTQYF.